What follows are 9 T cell receptor beta chains derived from one specimen sequenced in a study of blood T cell repertoires in COVID-19. Here immunoSEQ multiplex PCR was the method, and the copy in TCRdb shows in-frame clones only, minus some. The repertoire holds roughly 50,000 clones, with 80% to 90% as singletons. Sequencing input: peripheral blood. These TCRs come from a man aged 40-49 years with acute or convalescent COVID-19.

The rearrangement joins TRBV24-1 to TRBJ2-5; D is unresolved. V was pared by 2 bases and J by 4 bases, with 16 bases between. The CDR3 contains 16 residues. The germline CDR1 and CDR2 sequences are KGHDR and SFDVKD. The CDR3 region has the DNA TGTGCCACCAGTGATTCCGGCCGAATCTGGGCAGAGACCCAGTACTTC. Protein sequence: CATSDSGRIWAETQYF.

V is TRBV4-3 and J is TRBJ1-6; a weak D match, TRBD1 (5 bases). Germline V gene lookup returns CDR1 LGHNA and CDR2 YSLEER. Trimming removed 1 base at V and 0 bases at J, with 13 bases between. This CDR3 region has 18 residues. DNA of the CDR3: TGCGCCAGCAGCCAAGCGGCCAGGGCAAGCTCCTATAATTCACCCCTCCACTTT. Its translation is CASSQAARASSYNSPLHF.

This chain links TRBV11-3 with TRBJ2-7; weak D call: TRBD2 (5 bases). V was shortened by 0 bases and J by 4 bases, with 10 bases between the two germline ends. The CDR3 is 14 amino acids. Germline V lookup: CDR1 SGHNT, CDR2 YENEEA. The CDR3 DNA reads as TGTGCCAGCAGCTTAGATGGAGGCCTTTACGAGCAGTACTTC. Amino acid sequence: CASSLDGGLYEQYF.

The chain carries TRBV7-9 and TRBJ2-7; maybe TRBD1 (6 bases). The CDR3 is 14 residues long. V lost 5 bases and J lost 2, with 13 bases in between. CDR1 is SEHNR and CDR2 is FQNEAQ in the germline V gene (reference sequence). The CDR3 DNA reads as TGTGCCAGCAGCAACCAGGGGCTAGCCTACGAGCAGTACTTC. Its protein product is CASSNQGLAYEQYF.

The chain is built from TRBV10-1 and TRBJ1-1; D gene ambiguous. Germline CDR1 is WNHNN and CDR2 is SYGVQD (reference sequence). V was pared by 6 bases and J by 8 bases, with 16 bases between. The CDR3 is 13 residues long. The CDR3 loop reads CASRIDPLREAFF. The CDR3 region has the DNA TGCGCCAGCAGGATTGATCCCCTCAGGGAAGCTTTCTTT.

The chain couples TRBV6-5 to TRBJ2-6; a weak D match, TRBD1 (5 bases). Germline CDR1 and CDR2: MNHEY and SVGAGI. Trimming removed 7 bases from V and 7 bases from J, with 17 bases in between. The CDR3 is 15 residues long. CDR3 sequence reads: CASTTDDSRANVLTF. Written as DNA, the CDR3 is TGTGCCAGCACCACCGACGACAGCCGAGCCAACGTCCTGACTTTC.

V and J are TRBV7-2 and TRBJ1-4, with 8 bases matching TRBD1. The CDR3 totals 14 residues. Germline V lookup: CDR1 SGHTA, CDR2 FQGNSA. Trimming cost V 5 bases and J 4 bases; bases outside gene matches: 3. The chain's CDR3 is CASSPDRGNEKLFF. The DNA for the CDR3 is TGTGCCAGCAGCCCCGACAGGGGTAATGAAAAACTGTTTTTT.

The gene calls are TRBV19 and TRBJ2-1; 14 nucleotides match TRBD2. The CDR3 totals 15 residues. Germline loops: CDR1 LNHDA, CDR2 SQIVND (reference sequence). V was pared by 8 bases and J by 6 bases, with 6 bases of the junction left unmatched. CDR3 amino acids: CASATSGGAGNEQFF. CDR3 DNA: TGTGCCAGTGCGACTAGCGGGGGGGCGGGCAATGAGCAGTTCTTC.

The rearrangement joins TRBV2 to TRBJ1-6, with D possibly matching TRBD1 (6 bases). CDR1 SNHLY and CDR2 FYNNEI come from the germline V gene. The CDR3 sequence is 15 residues long. Trimming pared 4 bases from V and 8 bases from J, leaving 15 bases between. In DNA form, the CDR3 reads TGTGCCAGCAGTGCCCAGGGGTCCCTGGATTCACCCCTCCACTTT. Translation: CASSAQGSLDSPLHF.